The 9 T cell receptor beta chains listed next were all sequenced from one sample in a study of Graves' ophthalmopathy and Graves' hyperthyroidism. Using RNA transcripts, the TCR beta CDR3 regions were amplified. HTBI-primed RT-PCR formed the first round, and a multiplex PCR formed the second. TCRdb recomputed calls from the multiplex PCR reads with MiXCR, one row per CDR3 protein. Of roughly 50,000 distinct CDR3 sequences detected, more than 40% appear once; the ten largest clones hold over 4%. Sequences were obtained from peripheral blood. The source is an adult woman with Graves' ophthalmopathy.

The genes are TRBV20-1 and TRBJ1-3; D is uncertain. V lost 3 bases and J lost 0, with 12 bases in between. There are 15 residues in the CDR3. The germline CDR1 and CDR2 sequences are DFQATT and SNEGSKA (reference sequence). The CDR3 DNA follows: TGCAGTGCTAGTCTGTTCCTAAACTCTGGAAACACCATATATTTT. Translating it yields CSASLFLNSGNTIYF.

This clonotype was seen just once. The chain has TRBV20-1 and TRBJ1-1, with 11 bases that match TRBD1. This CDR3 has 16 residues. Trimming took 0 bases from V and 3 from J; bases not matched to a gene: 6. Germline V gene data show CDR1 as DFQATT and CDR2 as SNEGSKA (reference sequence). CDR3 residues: CSARDYGTGGDTEAFF. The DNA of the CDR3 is TGCAGTGCTAGAGACTACGGGACAGGGGGTGACACTGAAGCTTTCTTT.

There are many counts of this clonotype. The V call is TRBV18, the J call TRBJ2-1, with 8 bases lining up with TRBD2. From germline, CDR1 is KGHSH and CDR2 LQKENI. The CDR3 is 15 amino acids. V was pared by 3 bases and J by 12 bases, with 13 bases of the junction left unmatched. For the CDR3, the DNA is TGTGCCAGCTCACCGGGCCAGGCTGCAGGACTAGCGCAGTTCTTC. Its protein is CASSPGQAAGLAQFF.

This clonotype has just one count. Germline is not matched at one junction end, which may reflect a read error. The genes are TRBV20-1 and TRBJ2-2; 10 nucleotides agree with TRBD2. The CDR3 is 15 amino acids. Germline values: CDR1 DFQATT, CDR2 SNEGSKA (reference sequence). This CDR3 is CSAPLAGIGTGEPFF. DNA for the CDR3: TGCAGTGCTCCACTAGCGGGAATAGGCACCGGGGAGCCGTTTTTC.

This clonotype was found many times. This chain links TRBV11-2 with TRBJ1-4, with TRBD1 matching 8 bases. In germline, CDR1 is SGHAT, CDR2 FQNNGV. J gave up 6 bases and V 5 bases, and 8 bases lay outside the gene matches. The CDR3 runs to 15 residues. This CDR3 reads CASSPRTGRDEKLFF. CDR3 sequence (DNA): TGTGCCAGCAGCCCCCGGACAGGGAGGGATGAAAAACTGTTTTTT.

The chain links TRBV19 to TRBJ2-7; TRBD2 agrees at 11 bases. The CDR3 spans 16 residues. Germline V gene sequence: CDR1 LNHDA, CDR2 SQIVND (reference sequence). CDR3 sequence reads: CASSRLAGGASYEQYV. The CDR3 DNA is TGTGCGAGTAGTCGCCTAGCGGGGGGTGCCTCCTACGAGCAGTACGTC.

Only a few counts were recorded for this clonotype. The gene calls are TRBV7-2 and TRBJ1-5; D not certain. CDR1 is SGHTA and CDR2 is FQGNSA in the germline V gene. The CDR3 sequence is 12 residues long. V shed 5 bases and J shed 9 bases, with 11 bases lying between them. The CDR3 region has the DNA TGTGCCAGCAGCCCAGCGGGAGGGCCCCAGCATTTT. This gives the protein CASSPAGGPQHF.

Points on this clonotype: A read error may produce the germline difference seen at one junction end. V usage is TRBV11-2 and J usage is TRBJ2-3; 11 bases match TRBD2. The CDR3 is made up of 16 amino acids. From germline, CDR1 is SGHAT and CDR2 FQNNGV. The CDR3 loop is CASTVAGGITADRQYF. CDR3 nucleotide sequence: TGTGCCAGCACGGTAGCGGGAGGGATAACCGCAGATAGGCAGTATTTT.

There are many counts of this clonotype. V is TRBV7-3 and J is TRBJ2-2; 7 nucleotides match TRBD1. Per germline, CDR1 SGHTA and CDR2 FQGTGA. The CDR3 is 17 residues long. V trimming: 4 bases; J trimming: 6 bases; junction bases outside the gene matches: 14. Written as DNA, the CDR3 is TGTGCCAGCAGCTCGCACCGTGGGGACAGACAATCCGGGGAGCTGTTTTTT. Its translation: CASSSHRGDRQSGELFF.